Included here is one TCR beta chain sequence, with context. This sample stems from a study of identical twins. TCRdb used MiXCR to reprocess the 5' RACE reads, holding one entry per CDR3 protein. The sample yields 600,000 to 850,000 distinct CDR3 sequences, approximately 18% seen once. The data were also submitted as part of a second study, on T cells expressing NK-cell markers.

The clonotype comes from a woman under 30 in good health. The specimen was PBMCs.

CDR3 sequence reads: CASSPETGGRREQYF. For the CDR3, the DNA is TGCGCCAGCAGCCCAGAAACAGGGGGCCGAAGGGAGCAGTACTTC. The rearrangement links TRBV5-1 to TRBJ2-7, with 9 bases lining up with TRBD1. The germline gives CDR1 SGHRS, CDR2 YFSETQ. The CDR3 is 15 amino acids. After removal of 4 bases from V and 7 bases from J, the junction contained 12 bases not matched to a gene.